This TCR beta chain was identified in a study of T cell responses to AZD1222 COVID-19 vaccine. Sequenced by immunoSEQ multiplex PCR; TCRdb stores in-frame clones only, minus some. This sample has just over 90,000 clones, with around 87% found just once. Trimming removed 5 bases from V and 4 bases from J, with 15 bases in between. Germline CDR1 reads SEHNR; CDR2 reads FQNEAQ (reference sequence). The CDR3 sequence is 15 residues long. This TCR came from an adult who received the AZD1222 COVID-19 vaccine. Sequenced material: peripheral blood, taken 28 days after the second AZD1222 dose. V is TRBV7-9 and J is TRBJ2-1, with D perhaps assigned TRBD1 or TRBD2 (6 bases each). CDR3 region: CASSPGGGNYNEQFF. Written as DNA, the CDR3 is TGTGCCAGCAGCCCAGGAGGGGGGAATTACAATGAGCAGTTCTTC.